This entry lists 7 T cell receptor beta chains sequenced from one sample in a study of beta chain features in type 1 diabetes. Notes on the study in general: Among patients with Type 1 diabetes, TCRB CDR3s were moderately but significantly shorter in every one of the four CD4+ subsets.

Antigen specificity for these receptors is unknown. The isolated RNA, all of it, was reverse transcribed, so expressed TCRB transcripts were what got sequenced. Here immunoSEQ multiplex PCR was the method, and the copy in TCRdb shows in-frame clones only, minus some. The table includes 250,000 to 300,000 clones, about 13% detected once. The sample taken for sequencing was naive CD4+ T cells from blood. These receptor sequences come from a man under 40 with type 1 diabetes.

The V gene is TRBV30, the J gene TRBJ2-1, with TRBD2 matching over 10 bases. J was trimmed by 4 bases and V by 1 base; bases with no gene match: 4. This CDR3 comprises 15 residues. Germline V CDR1 and CDR2: GTSNPN, SVGIG (reference sequence). Here the CDR3 reads CAWSEVAGGYNEQFF. The CDR3 DNA sequence: TGTGCCTGGAGTGAGGTAGCGGGAGGATACAATGAGCAGTTCTTC.

This clone was seen a handful of times. The chain carries TRBV5-1 and TRBJ2-7; TRBD1 is a possible D gene (6 bases). This CDR3 spans 14 amino acids. The germline gives CDR1 SGHRS, CDR2 YFSETQ. The V gene lost 4 bases and the J gene lost 5 bases, with 16 bases spanning the gap. The CDR3 sequence: CASSPQQGRNEQYF. The CDR3 nucleotides are TGCGCCAGCAGCCCCCAACAGGGTAGGAACGAGCAGTACTTC.

This clone was counted between two and nine times. V usage is TRBV19 and J usage is TRBJ1-2; D is uncertain. Trimming cost V 5 bases and J 4 bases, with 14 bases left between them. Germline lookup yields CDR1 LNHDA and CDR2 SQIVND (reference sequence). This CDR3 comprises 14 residues. This chain's CDR3 is CASSPSTGSYGYTF. DNA of the CDR3: TGTGCCAGTAGTCCCTCCACCGGGAGCTATGGCTACACCTTC.

The V and J genes are TRBV5-1 and TRBJ2-2; 8 bases match TRBD2. The CDR3 is 16 amino acids. V gave up 0 bases and J gave up 3 bases; unmatched junction bases: 4. The V gene's germline CDR1 is SGHRS and CDR2 YFSETQ. CDR3 DNA: TGCGCCAGCAGCTTGGTCGGGAGGGCCGACACCGGGGAGCTGTTTTTT. The encoded protein is CASSLVGRADTGELFF.

This clone was picked up a small number of times. The chain links TRBV9 to TRBJ2-1; the match to TRBD2 covers 12 bases. V lost 2 bases to trimming and J lost 7 bases; unmatched junction nucleotides: 1. CDR1 and CDR2 from the germline V gene are SGDLS and YYNGEE. This CDR3 has 14 residues. CDR3: CASSVTSGSNEQFF. CDR3 nucleotide sequence: TGTGCCAGCAGCGTGACTAGCGGGAGTAATGAGCAGTTCTTC.

J is TRBJ2-5 and V is TRBV27; maybe TRBD2 (6 bases). Trimming pared 5 bases from V and 5 bases from J, leaving 18 bases between. The CDR3 runs to 15 residues. Germline V gives CDR1 MNHEY, CDR2 SMNVEV (reference sequence). The CDR3 region is CASSRGVGEVETQYF. CDR3 sequence (DNA): TGTGCCAGCAGTCGGGGAGTAGGGGAGGTGGAGACCCAGTACTTC.

This clone was observed a few times. The chain recombines TRBV7-3 with TRBJ2-1, with TRBD2 matching 9 bases. The trim removed 0 bases at V and 5 bases at J, leaving 5 bases unmatched. Germline CDR1 and CDR2: SGHTA and FQGTGA. The CDR3 spans 16 residues. The CDR3 sequence: CASSLTWTSVHNEQFF. The DNA for the CDR3 is TGTGCCAGCAGCTTAACTTGGACTAGCGTCCACAATGAGCAGTTCTTC.